One and the same sample provided the 23 T cell receptor beta chains below, sequenced in a study of cytomegalovirus exposure and HLA in healthy donors. TCRdb keeps only in-frame clones here, not all; method: immunoSEQ multiplex PCR. Of 95,000 to 150,000 clones in the sample, roughly 90% were seen once. The sample comprised PBMCs. These receptors came from a woman under 30 in good health and CMV-seronegative.

This clone was counted only a few times. The chain carries TRBV4-2 and TRBJ2-7; 13 bases are a match to TRBD2. The length of the CDR3 is 16 residues. Germline V gives CDR1 LGHNA, CDR2 YNFKEQ. The ends lost 2 bases at V and 5 bases at J; junction bases unmatched: 6. The CDR3 bases are TGTGCCAGCAGCCAACGGACTAGCGGGAGAGCTGACGAGCAGTACTTC. Translating it yields CASSQRTSGRADEQYF.

This clone has more than one count but fewer than ten. Other DNA sequences within the sample encode an identical CDR3. This rearrangement joins TRBV28 to TRBJ1-1, with D perhaps TRBD1 (5 bases). V lost 6 bases and J lost 1, with 9 bases in between. Germline values: CDR1 MDHEN, CDR2 SYDVKM. The CDR3 spans 13 residues. The CDR3 loop reads CASRPTGNTEAFF. The CDR3 bases are TGTGCCAGCAGACCCACAGGGAACACTGAAGCTTTCTTT. The whole variable domain, filled in from reference TRBV28 and TRBJ1-1, reads DVKVTQSSRYLVKRTGEKVFLECVQDMDHENMFWYRQDPGLGLRLIYFSYDVKMKEKGDIPEGYSVSREKKERFSLILESASTNQTSMYLCASRPTGNTEAFFGQGTRLTVV.

V gene TRBV18 combines with J gene TRBJ2-7; TRBD1 aligns across 7 bases. V trimming: 3 bases; J trimming: 7 bases; junction bases outside the gene matches: 9. Germline CDR1 reads KGHSH; CDR2 reads LQKENI. This CDR3 contains 14 residues. CDR3 in amino acids: CASSPRDSLFEQYF. The CDR3 DNA is TGTGCCAGCTCACCTCGGGACAGCCTCTTTGAGCAGTACTTC.

J is TRBJ2-2 and V is TRBV7-9; D is ambiguous. The CDR3 loop spans 12 amino acids. Trimming stripped 5 bases from V and 3 bases from J, with 4 bases between. The germline CDR1 and CDR2 sequences are SEHNR and FQNEAQ (reference sequence). CDR3 residues: CASSRDTGELFF. The DNA of the CDR3 is TGTGCCAGCAGCCGGGACACCGGGGAGCTGTTTTTT.

The chain's CDR3 is CASSVSLAGLDTQYF. In DNA form, the CDR3 reads TGTGCCAGCAGCGTATCTCTAGCGGGACTAGATACGCAGTATTTT. The chain links TRBV9 to TRBJ2-3; 9 positions match TRBD2. CDR3 length: 15 residues. J lost 5 bases, V lost 1 base, and 5 bases had no gene match. CDR1 SGDLS and CDR2 YYNGEE come from the germline V gene.

A single count supports this clone. The chain recombines TRBV9 with TRBJ2-1; TRBD2 is a possible D gene (5 bases). Looked up from germline, CDR1 is SGDLS and CDR2 is YYNGEE. V was clipped by 3 bases and J by 10 bases, with 17 bases between them. The CDR3 is made up of 14 amino acids. Written as DNA, the CDR3 is TGTGCCAGCAGCGCTCAGCCCGCGGGTGGGGAGCAGTTCTTC. It encodes CASSAQPAGGEQFF.

V usage is TRBV28 and J usage is TRBJ1-4; 7 nucleotides align to TRBD1. Germline CDR1 is MDHEN and CDR2 is SYDVKM. V dropped 2 bases and J dropped 12; count of bases not matched to a gene: 6. The CDR3 covers 13 residues. The CDR3 loop is CASSLGGTVELFF. CDR3 sequence (DNA): TGTGCCAGCAGTTTAGGGGGGACAGTTGAACTGTTTTTT.

The chain carries TRBV5-1 and TRBJ1-1, with 8 positions matching TRBD1. Germline CDR1 reads SGHRS; CDR2 reads YFSETQ. J was trimmed by 0 bases and V by 4 bases; bases with no gene match: 11. The CDR3 is 17 amino acids. The CDR3 here is CASSPDFGTGLNTEAFF. CDR3 nucleotides: TGCGCCAGCAGCCCAGATTTTGGGACAGGCCTGAACACTGAAGCTTTCTTT.

This clone has only one observation. V is TRBV25-1 and J is TRBJ2-7; D gene uncertain. V shed 6 bases and J shed 3 bases, with 6 bases lying between them. The CDR3 loop spans 11 amino acids. Germline V lookup: CDR1 MGHDK, CDR2 SYGVNS. The CDR3 spells CASSNSYEQYF. CDR3 DNA sequence: TGTGCCAGCAGCAATAGCTACGAGCAGTACTTC.

This chain links TRBV11-3 with TRBJ2-7, with D tentatively TRBD1 (5 bases). V was clipped by 5 bases and J by 1 base, with 15 bases between them. The CDR3 runs 15 residues. In germline, CDR1 is SGHNT, CDR2 YENEEA. CDR3 amino acids: CASSRIDRRSYEQYF. The DNA of the CDR3 is TGTGCCAGCAGCCGGATAGACAGACGATCCTACGAGCAGTACTTC.

The rearrangement joins TRBV28 to TRBJ1-1; 7 nucleotides agree with TRBD1. The CDR3 consists of 14 residues. CDR1 and CDR2 (germline): MDHEN, SYDVKM. V was pared by 7 bases and J by 0 bases, with 5 bases of the junction left unmatched. CDR3 nucleotides: TGTGCCAGCACCGCAGGGGGTTTGAACACTGAAGCTTTCTTT. Its protein product is CASTAGGLNTEAFF.

The chain couples TRBV15 to TRBJ2-3, with D possibly TRBD2 on 6 matching bases. Trimming took 5 bases from V and 1 from J, leaving 13 bases between them. CDR1 LNHNV and CDR2 YYDKDF come from the germline V gene (reference sequence). The CDR3 is 15 amino acids. The CDR3 DNA reads TGTGCCACCAGCCTGGGACTGTTTGGCACAGATACGCAGTATTTT. It translates to CATSLGLFGTDTQYF. Full variable domain (outside the CDR3, taken from reference TRBV15 and TRBJ2-3): DAMVIQNPRYQVTQFGKPVTLSCSQTLNHNVMYWYQQKSSQAPKLLFHYYDKDFNNEADTPDNFQSRRPNTSFCFLDIRSPGLGDTAMYLCATSLGLFGTDTQYFGPGTRLTVL.

This chain connects TRBV9 to TRBJ1-2; 9 bases match TRBD1. Looked up from germline, CDR1 is SGDLS and CDR2 is YYNGEE. The CDR3 has 15 amino acids. V gave up 3 bases and J gave up 5 bases; unmatched junction bases: 8. CDR3 in amino acids: CASSARGTGRYGYTF. The CDR3 coding sequence is TGTGCCAGCAGCGCGAGGGGGACAGGGCGTTATGGCTACACCTTC. The full variable domain, with the rest looked up from reference TRBV9 and TRBJ1-2, is DSGVTQTPKHLITATGQRVTLRCSPRSGDLSVYWYQQSLDQGLQFLIQYYNGEERAKGNILERFSAQQFPDLHSELNLSSLELGDSALYFCASSARGTGRYGYTFGSGTRLTVV.

The chain has TRBV30 and TRBJ1-2; unclear D gene. This CDR3 region has 12 residues. Germline CDR1 is GTSNPN and CDR2 is SVGIG (reference sequence). Trimming took 3 bases from V and 8 from J, leaving 13 bases between them. Written as DNA, the CDR3 is TGTGCCTGGAGCCCCCACCTCAGGGGCTACACCTTC. The encoded protein is CAWSPHLRGYTF.

The chain joins TRBV2 to TRBJ2-1, with 7 bases aligning to TRBD1. Trimming took 11 bases from V and 4 from J; bases not matched to a gene: 8. Germline V lookup: CDR1 SNHLY, CDR2 FYNNEI. This CDR3 spans 13 amino acids. Here the CDR3 reads CASRDSDYNEQFF. CDR3 DNA sequence: TGTGCCTCACGGGACAGTGATTACAATGAGCAGTTCTTC.

This clone was recorded a few times. The same CDR3 arises from other DNA sequences in this sample as well. V is TRBV9 and J is TRBJ2-7, with 7 positions matching TRBD1. V shed 4 bases, J shed 1 base, and the junction held 8 bases outside the gene matches. This CDR3 has 15 residues. Germline values: CDR1 SGDLS, CDR2 YYNGEE. The CDR3 region has the DNA TGTGCCAGCAGCCCCCGGACAGGATTTTCCTACGAGCAGTACTTC. Protein product: CASSPRTGFSYEQYF.

The chain employs TRBV30 and TRBJ2-7; TRBD2 is a possible D gene (6 bases). The CDR3 covers 12 residues. The germline V and J ends were trimmed by 5 bases and 4 bases, with 12 bases remaining between them. Germline V lookup: CDR1 GTSNPN, CDR2 SVGIG (reference sequence). CDR3 sequence: CAWGRLEYEQYF. CDR3 nucleotides: TGTGCCTGGGGGAGACTAGAGTACGAGCAGTACTTC.

The chain carries TRBV7-2 and TRBJ2-2; 15 positions agree with TRBD2. V gave up 4 bases and J gave up 12 bases; unmatched junction bases: 6. CDR1 is SGHTA, CDR2 FQGNSA, per germline. This CDR3 is 15 amino acids long. The CDR3 here is CASSSGLAGGGKLFF. As DNA, the CDR3 is TGTGCCAGCAGCTCGGGACTAGCGGGAGGTGGGAAGCTGTTTTTT.

V usage is TRBV10-3 and J usage is TRBJ2-7; 10 bases agree with TRBD1. The CDR3 covers 15 residues. CDR1 is ENHRY, CDR2 SYGVKD, per germline. V lost 0 bases, J lost 2 bases, and 1 base stayed unmatched. As DNA, the CDR3 is TGTGCCATCAGTGAGTCGACAGGGGGCCCCTACGAGCAGTACTTC. Encoded protein: CAISESTGGPYEQYF.

This chain joins TRBV13 and TRBJ2-1, with 10 positions matching TRBD2. Germline V CDR1 and CDR2: PRHDT, FYEKMQ (reference sequence). V was pared by 5 bases and J by 10 bases, with 14 bases of the junction left unmatched. The CDR3 consists of 16 residues. In DNA form, the CDR3 reads TGTGCCAGCAGCAGTCTGTGGACTAGCGGACGTACGGAGCAGTTCTTC. Translation gives CASSSLWTSGRTEQFF.

This chain links TRBV19 with TRBJ1-2, with 8 bases lining up with TRBD1. The germline V gene encodes CDR1 LNHDA and CDR2 SQIVND (reference sequence). The CDR3 extends over 15 amino acids. The V segment lost 3 bases and the J segment 2 bases; nucleotides outside the gene matches: 5. DNA of the CDR3: TGTGCCAGTAGTATGTCAGGGGGCAGGAACTATGGCTACACCTTC. It codes for CASSMSGGRNYGYTF.

The CDR3 bases are TGTGCCAGCAGTGAAGCGCAGACAGGGGGGGACACTGAAGCTTTCTTT. Protein sequence: CASSEAQTGGDTEAFF. This chain links TRBV2 with TRBJ1-1, with 9 positions matching TRBD1. Germline CDR1 is SNHLY and CDR2 is FYNNEI. The CDR3 totals 16 residues. The V gene end was trimmed by 0 bases and the J gene end by 3 bases; junction bases not matched to a gene: 5.

This clone was recorded only once. J is TRBJ2-1 and V is TRBV15; 13 bases are a match to TRBD2. The junction had 10 bases not matched to a gene; V was cut back by 3 bases and J by 8 bases. The CDR3 covers 17 residues. Germline V gives CDR1 LNHNV, CDR2 YYDKDF (reference sequence). The CDR3 protein is CATSRFLVTSGRDEQFF. The CDR3 nucleotides are TGTGCCACCAGCAGGTTTTTGGTCACTAGCGGGAGGGATGAGCAGTTCTTC.